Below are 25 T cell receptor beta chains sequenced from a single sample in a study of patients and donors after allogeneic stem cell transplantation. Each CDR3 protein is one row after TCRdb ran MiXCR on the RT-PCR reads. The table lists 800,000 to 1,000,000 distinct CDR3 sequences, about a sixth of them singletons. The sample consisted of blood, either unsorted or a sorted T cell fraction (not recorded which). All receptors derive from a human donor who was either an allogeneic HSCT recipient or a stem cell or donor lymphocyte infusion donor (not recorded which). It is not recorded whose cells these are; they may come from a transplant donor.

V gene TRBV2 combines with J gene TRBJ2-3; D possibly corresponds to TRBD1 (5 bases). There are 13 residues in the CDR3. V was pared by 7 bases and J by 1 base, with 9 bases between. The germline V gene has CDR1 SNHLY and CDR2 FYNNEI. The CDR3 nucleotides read TGTGCCAGCAAAACGACAGGCACAGATACGCAGTATTTT. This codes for CASKTTGTDTQYF.

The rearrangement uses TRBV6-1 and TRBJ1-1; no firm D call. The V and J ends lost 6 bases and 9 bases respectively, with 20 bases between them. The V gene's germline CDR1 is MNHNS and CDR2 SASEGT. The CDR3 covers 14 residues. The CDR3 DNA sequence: TGTGCCAGCAGGAAAGACTGGAATGCTGTTCAAGCTTTCTTT. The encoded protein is CASRKDWNAVQAFF.

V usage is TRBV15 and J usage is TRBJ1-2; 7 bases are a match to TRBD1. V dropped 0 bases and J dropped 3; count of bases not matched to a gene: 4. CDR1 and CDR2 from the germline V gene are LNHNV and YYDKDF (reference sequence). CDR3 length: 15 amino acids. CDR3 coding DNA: TGTGCCACCAGCAGAGAATTAGGGACAGACTATGGCTACACCTTC. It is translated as CATSRELGTDYGYTF.

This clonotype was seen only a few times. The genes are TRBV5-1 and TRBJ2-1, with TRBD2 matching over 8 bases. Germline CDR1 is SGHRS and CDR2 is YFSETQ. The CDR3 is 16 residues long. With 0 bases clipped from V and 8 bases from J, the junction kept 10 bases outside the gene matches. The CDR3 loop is CASSLDLAGTEHEQFF. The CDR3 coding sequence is TGCGCCAGCAGCTTGGATCTAGCGGGTACGGAACATGAGCAGTTCTTC.

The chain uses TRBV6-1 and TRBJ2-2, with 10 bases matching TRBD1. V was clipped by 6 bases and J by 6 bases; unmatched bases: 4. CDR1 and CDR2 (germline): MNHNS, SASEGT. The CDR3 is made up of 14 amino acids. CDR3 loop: CASRDGTGAGELFF. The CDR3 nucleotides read TGTGCCAGCAGAGACGGGACAGGGGCCGGGGAGCTGTTTTTT.

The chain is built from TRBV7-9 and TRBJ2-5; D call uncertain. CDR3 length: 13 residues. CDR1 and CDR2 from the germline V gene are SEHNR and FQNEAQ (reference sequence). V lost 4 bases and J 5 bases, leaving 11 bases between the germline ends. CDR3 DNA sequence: TGTGCCAGCAGCTCCCAGAAAGGGGAGACCCAGTACTTC. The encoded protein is CASSSQKGETQYF. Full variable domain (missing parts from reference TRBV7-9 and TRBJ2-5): DTGVSQNPRHKITKRGQNVTFRCDPISEHNRLYWYRQTLGQGPEFLTYFQNEAQLEKSRLLSDRFSAERPKGSFSTLEIQRTEQGDSAMYLCASSSQKGETQYFGPGTRLLVL.

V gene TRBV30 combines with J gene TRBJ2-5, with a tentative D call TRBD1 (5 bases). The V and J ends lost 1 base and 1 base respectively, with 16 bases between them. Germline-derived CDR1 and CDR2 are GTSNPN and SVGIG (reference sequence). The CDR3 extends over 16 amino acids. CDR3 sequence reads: CAWSEGTGVFQETQYF. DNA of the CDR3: TGTGCCTGGAGTGAGGGAACAGGAGTGTTCCAAGAGACCCAGTACTTC.

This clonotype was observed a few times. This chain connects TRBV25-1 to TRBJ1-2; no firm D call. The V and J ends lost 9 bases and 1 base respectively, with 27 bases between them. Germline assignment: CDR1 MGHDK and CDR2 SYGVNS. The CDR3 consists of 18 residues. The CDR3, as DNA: TGTGCCAGAGGTATTCGGGCAAGAAACCGCCTTCATAACTATGGCTACACCTTC. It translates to CARGIRARNRLHNYGYTF.

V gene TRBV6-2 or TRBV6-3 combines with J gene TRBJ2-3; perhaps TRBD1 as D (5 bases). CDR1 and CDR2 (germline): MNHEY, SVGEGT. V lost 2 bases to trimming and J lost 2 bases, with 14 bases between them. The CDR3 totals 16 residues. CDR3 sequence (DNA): TGTGCCAGCAGTTACCTCCAGGGCGTGGACACAGATACGCAGTATTTT. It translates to CASSYLQGVDTDTQYF.

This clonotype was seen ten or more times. The CDR3 bases are TGTGCCAGCAGTCTTCGTGGCCAAAGCACAGATACGCAGTATTTT. Its protein is CASSLRGQSTDTQYF. The genes are TRBV12-3 or TRBV12-4 and TRBJ2-3; D is undetermined. The CDR3 sequence is 15 residues long. Trimming took 5 bases from V and 0 from J, leaving 12 bases between them.

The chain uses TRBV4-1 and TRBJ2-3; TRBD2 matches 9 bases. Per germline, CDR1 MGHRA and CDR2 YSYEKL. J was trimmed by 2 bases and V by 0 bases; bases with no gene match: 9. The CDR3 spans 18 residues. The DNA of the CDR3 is TGCGCCAGCAGCCAAGACGGTAGCGGGAGTACCTCCACAGATACGCAGTATTTT. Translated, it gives CASSQDGSGSTSTDTQYF.

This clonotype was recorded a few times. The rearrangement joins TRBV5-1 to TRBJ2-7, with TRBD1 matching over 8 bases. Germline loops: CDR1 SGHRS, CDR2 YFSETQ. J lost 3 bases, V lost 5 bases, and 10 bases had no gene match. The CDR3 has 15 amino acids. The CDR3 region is CASRKIGGQVYEQYF. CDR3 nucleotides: TGCGCCAGCAGGAAGATCGGGGGACAGGTCTACGAGCAGTACTTC.

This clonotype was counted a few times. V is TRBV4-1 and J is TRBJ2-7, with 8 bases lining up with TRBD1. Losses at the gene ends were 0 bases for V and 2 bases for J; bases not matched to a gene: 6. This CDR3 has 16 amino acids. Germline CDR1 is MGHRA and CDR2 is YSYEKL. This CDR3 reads CASSQDETGAPYEQYF. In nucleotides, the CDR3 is TGCGCCAGCAGCCAAGATGAGACAGGGGCACCCTACGAGCAGTACTTC.

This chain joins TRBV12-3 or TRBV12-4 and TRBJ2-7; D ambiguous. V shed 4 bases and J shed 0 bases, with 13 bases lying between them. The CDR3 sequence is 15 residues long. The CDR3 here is CASSSLSRSSYEQYF. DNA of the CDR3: TGTGCCAGCAGTTCCTTAAGCAGGAGCTCCTACGAGCAGTACTTC.

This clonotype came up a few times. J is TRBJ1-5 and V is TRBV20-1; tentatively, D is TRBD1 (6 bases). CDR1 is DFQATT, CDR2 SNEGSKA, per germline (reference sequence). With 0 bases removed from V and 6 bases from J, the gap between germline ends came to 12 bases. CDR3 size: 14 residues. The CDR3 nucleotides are TGCAGTGCTAGAGATTGGGGGCGGGGTCAGCCCCAGCATTTT. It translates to CSARDWGRGQPQHF.

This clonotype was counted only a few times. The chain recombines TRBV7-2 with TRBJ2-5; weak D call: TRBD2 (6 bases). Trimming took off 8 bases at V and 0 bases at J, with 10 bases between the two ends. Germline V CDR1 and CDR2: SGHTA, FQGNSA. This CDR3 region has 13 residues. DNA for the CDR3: TGTGCCAGCGCGGGGATGTACCAAGAGACCCAGTACTTC. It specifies CASAGMYQETQYF. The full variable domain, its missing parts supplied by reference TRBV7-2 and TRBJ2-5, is GAGVSQSPSNKVTEKGKDVELRCDPISGHTALYWYRQSLGQGLEFLIYFQGNSAPDKSGLPSDRFSAERTGGSVSTLTIQRTQQEDSAVYLCASAGMYQETQYFGPGTRLLVL.

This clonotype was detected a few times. CDR3 coding DNA: TGCGCCAGCAGCCCGGGCGGAGCTCTCTCGATCTACGAGCAGTACTTC. Residues: CASSPGGALSIYEQYF. The chain couples TRBV5-1 to TRBJ2-7; D is uncertain. Deletions cut 4 bases from V and 3 bases from J, with 20 bases between. This CDR3 is 16 amino acids long. The germline gives CDR1 SGHRS, CDR2 YFSETQ.

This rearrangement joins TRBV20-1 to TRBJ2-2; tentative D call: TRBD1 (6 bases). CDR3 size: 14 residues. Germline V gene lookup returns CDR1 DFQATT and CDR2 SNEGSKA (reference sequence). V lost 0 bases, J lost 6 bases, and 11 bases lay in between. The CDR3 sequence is CSARDNRVPGELFF. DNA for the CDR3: TGCAGTGCTAGAGACAACAGGGTCCCCGGGGAGCTGTTTTTT.

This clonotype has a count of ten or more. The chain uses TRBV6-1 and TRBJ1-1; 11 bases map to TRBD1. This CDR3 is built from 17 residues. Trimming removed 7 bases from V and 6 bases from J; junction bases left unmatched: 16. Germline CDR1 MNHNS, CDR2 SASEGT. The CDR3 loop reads CASTPPGSGTGGSEAFF. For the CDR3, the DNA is TGTGCCAGCACCCCACCGGGTTCCGGGACAGGGGGTTCTGAAGCTTTCTTT.

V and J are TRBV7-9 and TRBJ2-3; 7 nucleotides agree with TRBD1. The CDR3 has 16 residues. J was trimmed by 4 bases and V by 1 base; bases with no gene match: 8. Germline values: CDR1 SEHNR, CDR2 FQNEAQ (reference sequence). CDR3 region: CASSLGTGETADTQYF. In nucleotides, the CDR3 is TGTGCCAGCAGCTTAGGGACAGGAGAAACCGCAGATACGCAGTATTTT.

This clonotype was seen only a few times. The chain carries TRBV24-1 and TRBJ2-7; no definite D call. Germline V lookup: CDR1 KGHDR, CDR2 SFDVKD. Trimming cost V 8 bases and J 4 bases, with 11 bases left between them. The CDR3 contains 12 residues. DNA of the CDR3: TGTGCCACCAAGGCATGCCGGTACGAGCAGTACTTC. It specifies CATKACRYEQYF.

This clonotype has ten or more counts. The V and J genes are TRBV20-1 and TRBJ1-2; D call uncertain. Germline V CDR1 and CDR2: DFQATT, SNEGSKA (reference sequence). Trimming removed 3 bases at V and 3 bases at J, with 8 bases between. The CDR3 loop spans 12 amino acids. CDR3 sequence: CSASQADYGYTF. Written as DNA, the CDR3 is TGCAGTGCTAGTCAGGCGGACTATGGCTACACCTTC.

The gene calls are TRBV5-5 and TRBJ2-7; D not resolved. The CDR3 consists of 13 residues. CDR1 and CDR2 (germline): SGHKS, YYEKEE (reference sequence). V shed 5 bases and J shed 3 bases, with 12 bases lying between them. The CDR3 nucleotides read TGTGCCAGCAGTTCGGTCGCAAACTACGAGCAGTACTTC. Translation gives CASSSVANYEQYF.

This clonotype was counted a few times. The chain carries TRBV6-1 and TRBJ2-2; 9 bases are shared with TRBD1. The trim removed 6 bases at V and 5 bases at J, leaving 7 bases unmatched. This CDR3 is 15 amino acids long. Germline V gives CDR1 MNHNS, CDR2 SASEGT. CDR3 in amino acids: CASRLGQGETGELFF. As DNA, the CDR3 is TGTGCCAGCAGGCTGGGACAGGGAGAAACCGGGGAGCTGTTTTTT.

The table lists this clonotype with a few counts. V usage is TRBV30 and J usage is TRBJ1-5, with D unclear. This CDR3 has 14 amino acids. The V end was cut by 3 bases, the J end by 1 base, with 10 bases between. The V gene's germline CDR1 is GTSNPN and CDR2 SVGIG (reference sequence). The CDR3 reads CAWRNPRSNQPQHF. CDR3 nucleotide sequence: TGTGCCTGGAGAAATCCAAGAAGCAATCAGCCCCAGCATTTT.